The TCR beta chain under discussion was sequenced for a study of cytomegalovirus exposure and HLA in healthy donors. Primers for the PCR totalled 60 Vbeta and 13 Jbeta. Sequencing was performed with immunoSEQ multiplex PCR; in TCRdb, only in-frame clones are kept and a portion is missing. This table holds 60,000 or so clones, approximately 75% found once. Germline values: CDR1 MNHEY, CDR2 SVGAGI. The CDR3 extends over 15 amino acids. Trimming removed 2 bases from V and 0 bases from J, with 7 bases in between. The chain employs TRBV6-5 and TRBJ1-4, with D unresolved. The sample comprised PBMCs. This clonotype was sampled from a woman between 40 and 50 years old in good health and CMV-seropositive. The CDR3 DNA sequence: TGTGCCAGCAGTTACGGAGGGTCAACTAATGAAAAACTGTTTTTT. Its protein product is CASSYGGSTNEKLFF.